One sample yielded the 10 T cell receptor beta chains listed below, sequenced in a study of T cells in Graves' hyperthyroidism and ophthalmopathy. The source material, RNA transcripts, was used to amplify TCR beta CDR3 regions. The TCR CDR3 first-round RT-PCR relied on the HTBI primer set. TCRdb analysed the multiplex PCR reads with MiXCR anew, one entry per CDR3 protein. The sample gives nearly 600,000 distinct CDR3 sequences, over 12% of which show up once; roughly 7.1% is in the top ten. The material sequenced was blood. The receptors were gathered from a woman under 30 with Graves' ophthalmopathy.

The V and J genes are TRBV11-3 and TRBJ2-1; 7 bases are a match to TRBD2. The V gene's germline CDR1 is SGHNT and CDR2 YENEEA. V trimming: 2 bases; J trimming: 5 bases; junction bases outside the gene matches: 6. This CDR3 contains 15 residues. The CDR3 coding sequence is TGTGCCAGCAGCTTAAGGCAGCTAGCGGACAATGAGCAGTTCTTC. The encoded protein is CASSLRQLADNEQFF.

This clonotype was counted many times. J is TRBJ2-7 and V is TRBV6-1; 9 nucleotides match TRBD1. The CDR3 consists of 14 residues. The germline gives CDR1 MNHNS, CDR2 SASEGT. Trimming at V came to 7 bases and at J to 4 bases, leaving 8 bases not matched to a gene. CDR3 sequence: CASIEGQGMYEQYF. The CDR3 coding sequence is TGTGCCAGCATTGAGGGACAGGGTATGTACGAGCAGTACTTC.

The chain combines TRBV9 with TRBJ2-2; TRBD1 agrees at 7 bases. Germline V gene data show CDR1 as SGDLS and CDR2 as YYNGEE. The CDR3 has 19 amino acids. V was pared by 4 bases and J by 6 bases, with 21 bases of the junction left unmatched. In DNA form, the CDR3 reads TGTGCCAGCAGCCCACAACCCCTCACAGGGGTGGGGATAGCCGGGGAGCTGTTTTTT. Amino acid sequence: CASSPQPLTGVGIAGELFF.

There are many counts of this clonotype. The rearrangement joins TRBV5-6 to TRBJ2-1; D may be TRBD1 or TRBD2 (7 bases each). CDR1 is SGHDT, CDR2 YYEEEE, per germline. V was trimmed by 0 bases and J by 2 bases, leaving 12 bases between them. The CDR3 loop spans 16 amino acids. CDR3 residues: CASSLVGGGAYNEQFF. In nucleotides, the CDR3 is TGTGCCAGCAGCTTGGTGGGAGGGGGCGCCTACAATGAGCAGTTCTTC.

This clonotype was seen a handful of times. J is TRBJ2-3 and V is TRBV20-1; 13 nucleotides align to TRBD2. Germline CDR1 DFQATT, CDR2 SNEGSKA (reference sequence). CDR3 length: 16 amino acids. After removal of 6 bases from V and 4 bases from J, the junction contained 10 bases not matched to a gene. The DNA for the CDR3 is TGCAGTGCGGGGACTAGCGGGACTCTCTCCCCAGATACGCAGTATTTT. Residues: CSAGTSGTLSPDTQYF.

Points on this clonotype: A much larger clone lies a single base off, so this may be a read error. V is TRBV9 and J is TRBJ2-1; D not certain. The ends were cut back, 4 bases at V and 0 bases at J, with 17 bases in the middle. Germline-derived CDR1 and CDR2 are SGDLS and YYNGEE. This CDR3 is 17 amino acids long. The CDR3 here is CASSPVWCQSSYNEQFF. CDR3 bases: TGTGCCAGCAGCCCTGTTTGGTGCCAGAGCTCCTACAATGAGCAGTTCTTC.

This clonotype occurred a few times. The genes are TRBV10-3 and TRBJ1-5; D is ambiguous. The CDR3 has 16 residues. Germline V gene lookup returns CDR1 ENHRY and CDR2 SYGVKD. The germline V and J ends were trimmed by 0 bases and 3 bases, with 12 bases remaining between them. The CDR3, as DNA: TGTGCCATCAGTGAGTCTTCTTTGGCAGCCAATCAGCCCCAGCATTTT. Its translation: CAISESSLAANQPQHF.

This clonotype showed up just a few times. The DNA of the CDR3 is TGCGCCAGCGCCCGGGGGGAGACGGGCTACGAGCAGTACTTC. It specifies CASARGETGYEQYF. The J gene is TRBJ2-7, the V gene TRBV4-1, with 7 bases aligning to TRBD2. Losses at the gene ends were 8 bases for V and 3 bases for J; bases not matched to a gene: 10. CDR3 length: 14 amino acids. Germline V lookup: CDR1 MGHRA, CDR2 YSYEKL.

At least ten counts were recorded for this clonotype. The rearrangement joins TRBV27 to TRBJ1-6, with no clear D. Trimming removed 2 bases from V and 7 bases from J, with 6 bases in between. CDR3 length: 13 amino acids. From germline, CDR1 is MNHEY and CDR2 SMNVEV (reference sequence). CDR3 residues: CASSLGRNSPLHF. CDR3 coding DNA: TGTGCCAGCAGTTTAGGGAGAAATTCACCCCTCCACTTT.

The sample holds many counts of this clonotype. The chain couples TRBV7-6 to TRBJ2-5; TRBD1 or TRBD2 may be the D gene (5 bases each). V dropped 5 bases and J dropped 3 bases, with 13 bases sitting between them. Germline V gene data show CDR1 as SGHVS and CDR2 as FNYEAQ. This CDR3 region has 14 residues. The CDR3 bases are TGTGCCAGCAGCCAGGGACGCCGAAAAGAGACCCAGTACTTC. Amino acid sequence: CASSQGRRKETQYF.